This TCR beta chain was sequenced in a study of T cell responses to AZD1222 COVID-19 vaccine (dated by TCRdb to the early 2020s). About the study as a whole: AZD1222 recipients whose second dose came at about 4 weeks and those whose second dose came at about 12 weeks were combined into one group, since spike-specific TCR depth and breadth did not differ between the two schedules. A total of 230 to 250 trial participants underwent TCR sequencing, of whom approximately 200 had received two doses of AZD1222 and 26 had received two doses of the MenACWY control vaccine. Enrollment into the trials was organized by age into subgroups of 18-55, 56-69 and 70-plus years, and those subgroups contained about 150, 27 and 61 TCR-sequenced participants, respectively. What the study reported, not specific to this receptor: The 56-69-year group was small, and its depth increase did not reach significance, likely because of low power. The vaccine-associated CD4 TCRs covered the entire spike protein, and the dominant responses fell in regions 160-218 and 743-854. Reportedly, almost half of the unique spike-specific TCRs recognized epitopes lying outside the regions that are mutated in the B.1.351 and B.1.1.7 variants. Because no day 14 peak-response samples were available, the repertoires could be characterized only after the peak T cell response. Only a handful of AZD1222 recipients were SARS-CoV-2 seropositive at baseline, limiting conclusions about previously exposed vaccinees. After two AZD1222 doses, both the breadth and the depth of spike-specific TCRs were significantly higher than at day 0 and than in MenACWY recipients. Participants were mostly white British, with more females than males. The authors suggested clonal diversity may have been underestimated.

About this clone itself: Its antigen remains unidentified. No per-base quality is available; no much larger clone lies one base away.

The germline V gene encodes CDR1 SGHVS and CDR2 FNYEAQ. The CDR3 holds 16 amino acids from the cysteine to the phenylalanine. Only CDR3 DNA is held: 48 bases, read in frame from base 1. Trimming at the junction amounts to 0 bases on V and 4 bases on J, and the germline ends lie 12 bases apart. The label giving this sample's time point can be read as: baseline before first vaccination. Samples from vaccinated people were obtained from the UK trials COV001 and COV002, which included a single-blind randomized controlled phase 2/3 trial of AZD1222 (ChAdOx1 nCoV-19) in healthy adults. For TCRbeta chain sequencing, PBMC samples were collected from trial participants at day 0 and at day 28 after the second dose. The CDR3 regions of human TCRbeta chains were analyzed by immunosequencing. Turning to the authors' computational methods: Repertoire TCRs were checked for matches against a reference library of SARS-CoV-2-specific TCRs that had been generated using the MIRA antigen-specificity platform. Breadth was defined as the fraction of unique TCRs that were SARS-CoV-2-associated, and depth was defined as the fraction of total T cells that were SARS-CoV-2-associated. Each spike-specific TCR was assigned to its reactive spike region and to a CD4 or CD8 class using the MIRA data. Log10-transformed breadth and depth values were compared by one-way ANOVA with Sidak's multiple comparisons tests. In TCRdb, the immuneACCESS table is reduced to in-frame sequences with V and J assigned. These tables do not hold every clone; where another copy was compared, an unresolved V gene accounts for under half, and the others remain unexplained. V and J calls and clone size are as listed in that table; D and trimming were resolved from the DNA. The sample has fewer than 150,000 clones on record, over 85% of them singletons. Approximately 3.1% of the sample goes to the ten largest clones.

The clonotype originates from an adult in good health. Sequences were derived from peripheral blood, sampled on day 0 of AZD1222 vaccination. The rearrangement combines TRBV7-6 with TRBJ2-2, with no confidently assigned D gene. The CDR3 corresponds to CASSLAVPPTTGELFF. The DNA sequence is TGTGCCAGCAGCTTAGCAGTCCCTCCGACCACCGGGGAGCTGTTTTTT.